This paragraph covers one T cell receptor beta chain sequence. As yet, its antigen is unknown. This sample was included in a study of shared clonotypes between healthy human individuals. The V segment lost 4 bases and the J segment 7 bases; nucleotides outside the gene matches: 11. CDR3 length equals 16 residues. Germline V gives CDR1 SGHVS, CDR2 FNYEAQ. The study, taken as a whole, reports: Among the subsets, naive ones generally showed larger estimated richness than memory ones.

Profiled with immunoSEQ multiplex PCR; TCRdb holds only in-frame clones, not every one. The sample lists over 2,000,000 clones, about 94% occurring once. It was CD45RO-negative cells, positively selected for CCR7, that made up naive CD8 cells, with terminally differentiated effector memory CD45RA+ cells excluded. All donors qualified as healthy HIV-negative adults and had experienced no recent acute infections or vaccinations. V usage is TRBV7-6 and J usage is TRBJ2-1; 9 bases are a match to TRBD2. Material for sequencing was naive CD8+ T cells from PBMCs. This receptor was obtained from a man between 18 and 35 years old in good health. Some clones in this sample may be carry-over from other donors' samples. The CDR3 region is CASSWGVASGTNEQFF. Here the CDR3 DNA reads TGTGCCAGCAGCTGGGGGGTTGCTAGCGGGACTAATGAGCAGTTCTTC.